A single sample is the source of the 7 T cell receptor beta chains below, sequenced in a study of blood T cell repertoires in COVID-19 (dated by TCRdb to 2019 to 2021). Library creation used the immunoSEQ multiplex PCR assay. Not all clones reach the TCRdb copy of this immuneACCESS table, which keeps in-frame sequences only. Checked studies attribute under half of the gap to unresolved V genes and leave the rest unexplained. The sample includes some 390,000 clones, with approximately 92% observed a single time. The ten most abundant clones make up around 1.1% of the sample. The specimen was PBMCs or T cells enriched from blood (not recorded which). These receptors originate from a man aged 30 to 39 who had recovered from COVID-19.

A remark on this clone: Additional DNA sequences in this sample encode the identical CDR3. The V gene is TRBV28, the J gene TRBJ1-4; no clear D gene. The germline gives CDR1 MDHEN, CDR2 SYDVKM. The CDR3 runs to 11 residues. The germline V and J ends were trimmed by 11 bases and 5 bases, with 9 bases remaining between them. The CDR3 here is CAGGGNEKLFF. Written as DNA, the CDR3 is TGTGCCGGCGGCGGAAATGAAAAACTGTTTTTT.

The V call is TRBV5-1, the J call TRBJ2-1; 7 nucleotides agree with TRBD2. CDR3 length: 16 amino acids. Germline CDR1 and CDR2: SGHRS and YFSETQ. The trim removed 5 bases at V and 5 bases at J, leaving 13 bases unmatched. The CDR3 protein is CASSFTSGTKDNEQFF. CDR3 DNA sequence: TGCGCCAGCAGTTTTACCTCCGGGACTAAGGACAATGAGCAGTTCTTC. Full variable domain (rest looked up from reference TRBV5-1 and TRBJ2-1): KAGVTQTPRYLIKTRGQQVTLSCSPISGHRSVSWYQQTPGQGLQFLFEYFSETQRNKGNFPGRFSGRQFSNSRSEMNVSTLELGDSALYLCASSFTSGTKDNEQFFGPGTRLTVL.

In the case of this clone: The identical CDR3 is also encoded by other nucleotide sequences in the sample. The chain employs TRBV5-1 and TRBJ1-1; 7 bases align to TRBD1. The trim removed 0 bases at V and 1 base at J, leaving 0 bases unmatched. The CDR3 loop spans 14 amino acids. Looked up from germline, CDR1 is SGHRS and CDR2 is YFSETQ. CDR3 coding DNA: TGCGCCAGCAGCTTGGACAGGGGGAACACTGAAGCTTTCTTT. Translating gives CASSLDRGNTEAFF.

CDR3 in DNA: TGTGCCAGCAGCGCGGGTCTAGCGGCCACCTACGAGCAGTACTTC. It yields the protein CASSAGLAATYEQYF. The V and J genes are TRBV9 and TRBJ2-7, with 7 bases identical to TRBD2. The length of the CDR3 is 15 residues. The trim removed 3 bases at V and 2 bases at J, leaving 8 bases unmatched. Germline CDR1 reads SGDLS; CDR2 reads YYNGEE.

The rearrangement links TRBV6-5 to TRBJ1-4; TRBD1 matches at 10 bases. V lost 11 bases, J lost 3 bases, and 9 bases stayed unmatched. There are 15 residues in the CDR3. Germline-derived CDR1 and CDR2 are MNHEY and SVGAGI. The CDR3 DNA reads TGTGCCGTCGGACAGACAGGGGGCCCTAATGAAAAACTGTTTTTT. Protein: CAVGQTGGPNEKLFF.

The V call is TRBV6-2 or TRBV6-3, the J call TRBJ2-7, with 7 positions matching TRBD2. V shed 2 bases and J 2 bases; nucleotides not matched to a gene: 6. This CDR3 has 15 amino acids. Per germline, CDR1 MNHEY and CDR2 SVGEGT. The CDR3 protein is CASSYGLAVTYEQYF. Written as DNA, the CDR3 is TGTGCCAGCAGTTACGGGCTAGCGGTTACCTACGAGCAGTACTTC.

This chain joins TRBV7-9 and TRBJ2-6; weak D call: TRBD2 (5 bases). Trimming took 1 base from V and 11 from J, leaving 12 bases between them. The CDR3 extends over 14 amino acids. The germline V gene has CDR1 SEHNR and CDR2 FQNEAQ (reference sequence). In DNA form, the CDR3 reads TGTGCCAGCAGCTTAGGTCCGGGAATGGACGTCCTGACTTTC. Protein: CASSLGPGMDVLTF.